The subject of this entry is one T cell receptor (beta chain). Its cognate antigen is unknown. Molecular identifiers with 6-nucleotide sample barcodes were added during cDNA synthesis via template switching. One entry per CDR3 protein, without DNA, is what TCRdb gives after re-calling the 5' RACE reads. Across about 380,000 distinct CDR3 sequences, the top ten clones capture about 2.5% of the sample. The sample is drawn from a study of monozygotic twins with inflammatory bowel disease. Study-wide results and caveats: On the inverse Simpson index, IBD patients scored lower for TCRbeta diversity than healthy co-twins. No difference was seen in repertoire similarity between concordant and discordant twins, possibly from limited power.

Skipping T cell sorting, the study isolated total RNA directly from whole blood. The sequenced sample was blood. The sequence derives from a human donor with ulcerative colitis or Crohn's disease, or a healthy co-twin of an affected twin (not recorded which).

CDR3 protein: CASSPRGGLNPNTEAFF. J is TRBJ1-1 and V is TRBV18; no DNA is available, so the TRBD1 call from TCRdb remains unchecked. The CDR3 loop spans 17 amino acids. Germline V gene lookup returns CDR1 KGHSH and CDR2 LQKENI.